The 12 T cell receptor beta chains listed next were all sequenced from one sample in a study of blood T cells in healthy people across ages. The authors ran a second PCR of 7 to 11 cycles using a sample-barcoded 5' primer and a J-beta primer mix. One entry per CDR3 protein results from TCRdb running MiXCR on the 5' RACE reads. Of about 280,000 distinct CDR3 sequences in the sample, 27% are singletons; the top ten hold 29%. Specimen: blood. These receptor sequences come from a woman aged 70-85 years in good health.

The chain joins TRBV5-1 to TRBJ1-3; possibly TRBD1 for D (6 bases). The CDR3 sequence is 14 residues long. The germline CDR1 and CDR2 sequences are SGHRS and YFSETQ. Trimming took 4 bases from V and 3 from J, leaving 11 bases between them. In nucleotides, the CDR3 is TGCGCCAGCAGCCCCGGAGGGGGTGGAAACACCATATATTTT. Translating gives CASSPGGGGNTIYF.

The chain is built from TRBV9 and TRBJ1-4; 7 nucleotides agree with TRBD1. V was clipped by 2 bases and J by 3 bases; unmatched bases: 4. Germline CDR1 reads SGDLS; CDR2 reads YYNGEE. The CDR3 loop spans 15 amino acids. CDR3 protein: CASSVRDRPNEKLFF. The CDR3 DNA sequence: TGTGCCAGCAGCGTCCGGGACAGACCTAATGAAAAACTGTTTTTT.

The J gene is TRBJ2-5, the V gene TRBV20-1; D possibly matches TRBD1 or TRBD2 (7 bases each). Germline V gene lookup returns CDR1 DFQATT and CDR2 SNEGSKA (reference sequence). CDR3 length: 14 amino acids. V lost 4 bases to trimming and J lost 4 bases, with 16 bases between them. The CDR3 spells CSATPRGGGETQYF. CDR3 nucleotides: TGCAGTGCTACCCCCAGGGGGGGAGGAGAGACCCAGTACTTC.

This chain uses TRBV2 with TRBJ1-5, with a tentative D call TRBD1 (6 bases). The CDR3 extends over 14 amino acids. V lost 5 bases and J 2 bases, leaving 10 bases between the germline ends. Germline V gene sequence: CDR1 SNHLY, CDR2 FYNNEI. This CDR3 reads CASSRDTGNQPQHF. The CDR3, as DNA: TGTGCCAGCAGTCGGGACACGGGCAATCAGCCCCAGCATTTT.

The J gene is TRBJ2-2, the V gene TRBV5-1, with D uncertain. Germline CDR1 reads SGHRS; CDR2 reads YFSETQ. V dropped 0 bases and J dropped 4 bases, with 7 bases sitting between them. This CDR3 is built from 14 residues. The CDR3 DNA follows: TGCGCCAGCAGCTTGGGAGAGGCCACCGGGGAGCTGTTTTTT. The encoded protein is CASSLGEATGELFF. The full variable domain, in which reference TRBV5-1 and TRBJ2-2 provide the parts outside the CDR3, is KAGVTQTPRYLIKTRGQQVTLSCSPISGHRSVSWYQQTPGQGLQFLFEYFSETQRNKGNFPGRFSGRQFSNSRSEMNVSTLELGDSALYLCASSLGEATGELFFGEGSRLTVL.

This clonotype has at least ten counts. The rearrangement links TRBV7-2 to TRBJ1-1; tentatively, D is TRBD1 (5 bases). Trimming removed 3 bases at V and 8 bases at J, with 10 bases between. Looked up from germline, CDR1 is SGHTA and CDR2 is FQGNSA. This CDR3 has 12 residues. This CDR3 is CASSLGLTEAFF. The CDR3 nucleotides read TGTGCCAGCAGCTTGGGACTCACGGAAGCTTTCTTT. The full variable domain, rest sourced from reference TRBV7-2 and TRBJ1-1, is GAGVSQSPSNKVTEKGKDVELRCDPISGHTALYWYRQSLGQGLEFLIYFQGNSAPDKSGLPSDRFSAERTGGSVSTLTIQRTQQEDSAVYLCASSLGLTEAFFGQGTRLTVV.

The V gene is TRBV5-6, the J gene TRBJ1-4; possibly TRBD1 for D (6 bases). The germline CDR1 and CDR2 sequences are SGHDT and YYEEEE. Trimming cost V 7 bases and J 6 bases, with 16 bases left between them. There are 14 residues in the CDR3. CDR3 loop: CASSPGHPYEKLFF. The CDR3 region has the DNA TGTGCCAGCTCGCCGGGACACCCATATGAAAAACTGTTTTTT.

This clonotype was counted between two and nine times. The V gene is TRBV12-3 or TRBV12-4, the J gene TRBJ1-2; D is uncertain. The V gene lost 9 bases and the J gene lost 2 bases, with 13 bases spanning the gap. The CDR3 is 13 residues long. The CDR3 here is CASSTGFNYGYTF. The CDR3 DNA follows: TGTGCCAGTTCAACCGGGTTCAACTATGGCTACACCTTC.

This clonotype was counted only a few times. The V and J genes are TRBV20-1 and TRBJ2-1, with 7 bases identical to TRBD2. The CDR3 is made up of 15 amino acids. CDR1 and CDR2 from the germline V gene are DFQATT and SNEGSKA (reference sequence). The V gene end was trimmed by 6 bases and the J gene end by 2 bases; junction bases not matched to a gene: 10. DNA for the CDR3: TGCAGTGCCAGGCTAGCGGCGGGGGCCTACAATGAGCAGTTCTTC. Amino acids: CSARLAAGAYNEQFF.

A note on this clonotype: Compared with germline, one end of the junction differs, possibly owing to a read error. The rearrangement uses TRBV4-1 and TRBJ2-1; D not resolved. Germline values: CDR1 MGHRA, CDR2 YSYEKL. CDR3 length: 14 amino acids. CDR3 nucleotide sequence: TGCGCCAGCAGCCAAGGCCCTATTGGCAATGGGCAGTTCTTC. This translates into CASSQGPIGNGQFF.

This clonotype was seen a few times. The missing conserved phenylalanine or tryptophan at the end of this CDR3 makes a read error likely. The chain couples TRBV6-6 to TRBJ2-2; 9 bases agree with TRBD1. Germline CDR1 is MNHNY and CDR2 is SVGAGI (reference sequence). The J segment lost 6 bases and the V segment lost 0 bases, leaving 2 bases of the junction unmatched. This CDR3 is built from 15 residues. CDR3 DNA: TGTGCCAGCAGTTACTCGGGACAGGGAGCCGGGGAGCTGTTTCTT. Encoded protein: CASSYSGQGAGELFL.

This chain links TRBV29-1 with TRBJ2-1; possible D gene TRBD1, 5 bases. Trimming removed 0 bases at V and 6 bases at J, with 6 bases between. The V gene's germline CDR1 is SQVTM and CDR2 ANQGSEA. The CDR3 length is 12 residues. The CDR3 sequence: CSVEDQGNEQFF. The CDR3 DNA sequence: TGCAGCGTTGAAGATCAGGGCAATGAGCAGTTCTTC.